The 5 T cell receptor beta chains given below trace back to one sample, sequenced in a study of blood T cell repertoires in COVID-19. TCRdb keeps only in-frame clones here, not all; method: immunoSEQ multiplex PCR. The sample holds about 170,000 clones, around nine tenths seen once. The sample consisted of peripheral blood. These receptor sequences come from a man aged 55 to 70 with COVID-19, enrolled during active disease.

CDR3 nucleotides: TGCGCCAGCAGCTTGATTGGACAATCGAACACTGAAGCTTTCTTT. This encodes CASSLIGQSNTEAFF. V gene TRBV5-1 combines with J gene TRBJ1-1; TRBD1 might be the D (5 bases). V was pared by 1 base and J by 1 base, with 11 bases between. The germline gives CDR1 SGHRS, CDR2 YFSETQ. This CDR3 is built from 15 residues.

The chain combines TRBV9 with TRBJ1-1; D ambiguous. The V gene lost 2 bases and the J gene lost 1 base, with 12 bases spanning the gap. Germline-derived CDR1 and CDR2 are SGDLS and YYNGEE. The CDR3 spans 15 residues. CDR3 amino acids: CASSVEVVGNTEAFF. The DNA of the CDR3 is TGTGCCAGCAGCGTGGAGGTGGTAGGGAACACTGAAGCTTTCTTT.

The J gene is TRBJ2-2, the V gene TRBV29-1; D might be TRBD1 (5 bases). V lost 5 bases to trimming and J lost 5 bases, with 18 bases between them. The CDR3 runs 15 residues. Germline CDR1 is SQVTM and CDR2 is ANQGSEA. CDR3 sequence: CSVLAETVMTGELFF. As DNA, the CDR3 is TGCAGCGTTTTGGCCGAGACAGTGATGACCGGGGAGCTGTTTTTT.

Only one count was recorded for this clone. The chain joins TRBV12-3 or TRBV12-4 to TRBJ1-2; no firm D call. Between the trimmed V and J ends, which lost 6 bases and 9 bases, there was a span of 11 bases. This CDR3 is built from 11 residues. CDR3 nucleotide sequence: TGTGCCAGCAGCCCAGCGGGGAGCTACACCTTC. It translates to CASSPAGSYTF.

The chain has TRBV18 and TRBJ2-4, with D perhaps TRBD2 (6 bases). The germline CDR1 and CDR2 sequences are KGHSH and LQKENI. CDR3 length equals 15 residues. V was cut by 8 bases and J by 8 bases, with 22 bases left in between. The CDR3 protein is CASAIAAPIADIQYF. Here the CDR3 DNA reads TGTGCCAGCGCGATAGCGGCACCCATTGCGGACATTCAGTACTTC.